This TCR beta chain was recovered during a study of blood T cell repertoires in COVID-19 (dated by TCRdb to about 2020). About the study as a whole: The collaborator samples originated in the United States, Italy and Spain and spanned the acute and convalescent phases of COVID-19. The material from the prospective study consisted of cDNA or gDNA derived from T cells, B-cell-depleted T cells, or PBMCs. Subjects who had been exposed to COVID-19, were actively infected with it, or had recovered from it provided the deeply sampled blood TCRbeta repertoires that made up the dataset. The repertoires were released in a freely available public database meant as a resource for research on the immune response to SARS-CoV-2. The samples were drawn from the first 160 participants of the ongoing ImmuneRACE study and from more than 1,000 subjects provided by 6 global collaborators. Nearly every sample came with metadata listing a de-identified subject ID, COVID-19 status, age in years and sex. Where available, HLA class I and class II types were obtained from metadata supplied by the sample provider rather than from assay-based typing. The research as a whole found: The quantity of clinical and demographic metadata differed by source and by participant and was supplied without curation.

The immunoSEQ Assay, a bias-controlled multiplex PCR, was used to amplify TCRbeta CDR3 regions from genomic DNA. From the authors' description of their analysis: The number of nucleated cells in each sample was estimated from the amplification of reference gene primers within the assay. Sequence reads were collapsed and filtered to measure the absolute abundance of every unique TCRbeta CDR3 rearrangement. Productive Simpson clonality was computed per sample as the square root of Simpson's diversity index over productive rearrangements. Drawn from immuneACCESS, this table holds only the in-frame rearrangements with V and J called that TCRdb kept. Clones are partly lost; checked studies trace under half to an unresolved V gene and leave the rest unexplained. V and J calls and clone size are given by that table; D and trimming were obtained from the DNA. In all, the sample holds around 200,000 clones, and around 90% of those were seen once. The leading ten clones occupy about 2.4% of the sample.

Participants in the prospective study were aged roughly 18 to 100 years, lived in 20 to 25 United States geographic areas, and enrolled through a virtual design. In the prospective study, cohorts were assigned on the basis of participant-reported clinical history obtained from a screening survey and a study questionnaire. Recovered participants in ImmuneRACE Cohort 3 were defined by two consecutive negative NP/OP PCR tests, clearance by a healthcare professional, or resolution of symptoms. Mobile phlebotomists in the prospective study collected whole blood, serum and a nasopharyngeal or oropharyngeal swab from every participant. Additional blood draws and questionnaires over an approximately two-month period could optionally be provided by prospective study participants. Before DNA extraction, prospective study blood samples were shipped either frozen or at room temperature. CDR1 and CDR2, looked up from the germline V gene, are MNHEY and SVGAGI. Trimming removed 6 bases from V and 0 bases from J, leaving 6 bases between the germline ends. The CDR3 runs 12 amino acids, cysteine and phenylalanine included. Only the CDR3 DNA is retained, 36 bases long and in frame from the first base.

As for this clone: Its antigen specificity is not known. There are no base qualities to consult, and no much larger clone falls within one base.

Sequencing was done on a sample of PBMCs or T cells enriched from blood (not recorded which). The sequence is built from TRBV6-5 and TRBJ2-7; no D gene can be assigned with confidence. The sequence was obtained from a woman aged 25 to 39 who had recovered from COVID-19. The sequence in DNA is TGTGCCAGCAGACAGAGCTCCTACGAGCAGTACTTC. This gives the protein CASRQSSYEQYF.